The 14 T cell receptor beta chains below come from one sample, sequenced in a study of graft-versus-host responses after intestinal transplantation. Antigen specificity for these receptors is unknown. Some clones are missing from TCRdb's copy, which holds only in-frame ones; the method was immunoSEQ multiplex PCR. The top ten clones hold around 0.55% of a sample with fewer than 130,000 clones, roughly 93% of them seen once. Sequencing used unstimulated CD8+ T cells sorted from spleen or lymph node cells, obtained before intestinal transplant. The source is a human donor who received an intestinal transplant.

This clone was observed a few times. The chain uses TRBV19 and TRBJ2-7; 14 bases are shared with TRBD2. Germline V gene data show CDR1 as LNHDA and CDR2 as SQIVND (reference sequence). This CDR3 contains 16 residues. J gave up 9 bases and V 6 bases, and 13 bases lay outside the gene matches. CDR3 protein: CASSGATGGLAGVQYF. The CDR3 nucleotides read TGTGCCAGTAGCGGCGCGACCGGGGGACTAGCGGGAGTGCAGTACTTC.

The chain is built from TRBV7-9 and TRBJ2-1; 8 bases align to TRBD1. CDR1 and CDR2 (germline): SEHNR, FQNEAQ (reference sequence). V trimming: 1 base; J trimming: 5 bases; junction bases outside the gene matches: 10. The CDR3 has 17 amino acids. CDR3 nucleotide sequence: TGTGCCAGCAGCTTAGTGGGTGTCGGGGACAGGAACAATGAGCAGTTCTTC. It encodes CASSLVGVGDRNNEQFF.

The CDR3 here is CASSIPEGGSDTEAFF. For the CDR3, the DNA is TGTGCCAGTAGTATTCCCGAGGGGGGGTCGGACACTGAAGCTTTCTTT. The chain employs TRBV19 and TRBJ1-1, with D possibly TRBD1 on 6 matching bases. V gave up 3 bases and J gave up 3 bases, with 17 bases separating them. This CDR3 is 16 amino acids long. The germline CDR1 and CDR2 sequences are LNHDA and SQIVND (reference sequence).

The rearrangement uses TRBV4-1 and TRBJ2-1; D is possibly TRBD1 (6 bases). V shed 8 bases and J shed 5 bases, with 13 bases lying between them. Germline V lookup: CDR1 MGHRA, CDR2 YSYEKL. The CDR3 sequence is 13 residues long. The CDR3 nucleotides read TGCGCCAGCGGGGAACAGGGTGACAATGAGCAGTTCTTC. Translated, it gives CASGEQGDNEQFF.

This chain joins TRBV19 and TRBJ2-7; D tentatively fits TRBD1 or TRBD2 (5 bases each). V dropped 0 bases and J dropped 0 bases, with 12 bases sitting between them. The CDR3 is 16 residues long. CDR1 is LNHDA, CDR2 SQIVND, per germline (reference sequence). CDR3 in DNA: TGTGCCAGTAGTATAGAGAGGGGCGTCAGCTCCTACGAGCAGTACTTC. Translated: CASSIERGVSSYEQYF. The full variable domain, its missing parts supplied by reference TRBV19 and TRBJ2-7, is DGGITQSPKYLFRKEGQNVTLSCEQNLNHDAMYWYRQDPGQGLRLIYYSQIVNDFQKGDIAEGYSVSREKKESFPLTVTSAQKNPTAFYLCASSIERGVSSYEQYFGPGTRLTVT.

The J gene is TRBJ2-5, the V gene TRBV28; D unresolved. The CDR3 runs to 13 residues. The ends were cut back, 3 bases at V and 6 bases at J, with 11 bases in the middle. CDR1 and CDR2 (germline): MDHEN, SYDVKM. The CDR3 protein is CASSFEASKTQYF. The CDR3 DNA reads as TGTGCCAGCAGTTTTGAGGCCTCAAAGACCCAGTACTTC. Full variable domain (rest looked up from reference TRBV28 and TRBJ2-5): DVKVTQSSRYLVKRTGEKVFLECVQDMDHENMFWYRQDPGLGLRLIYFSYDVKMKEKGDIPEGYSVSREKKERFSLILESASTNQTSMYLCASSFEASKTQYFGPGTRLLVL.

The sample holds one count of this clone. V usage is TRBV14 and J usage is TRBJ2-3; 10 bases are shared with TRBD2. The CDR3 is 15 amino acids. Trimming cost V 2 bases and J 6 bases; bases outside gene matches: 5. Germline V gene data show CDR1 as SGHDN and CDR2 as FVKESK. The CDR3 nucleotides are TGTGCCAGCAGCCAAACTAGCGGGATTCGGGATACGCAGTATTTT. Residues: CASSQTSGIRDTQYF.

The chain combines TRBV7-3 with TRBJ2-3; maybe TRBD1 (6 bases). CDR1 is SGHTA and CDR2 is FQGTGA in the germline V gene. The CDR3 extends over 16 amino acids. The V end lost 5 bases, the J end lost 4 bases, and 19 bases lay between the germline ends. As DNA, the CDR3 is TGTGCCAGCAGCCACCGCCCCGACAGGATGTCAGATACGCAGTATTTT. Amino acids: CASSHRPDRMSDTQYF.

The rearrangement links TRBV30 to TRBJ2-7, with 8 bases identical to TRBD2. After removal of 3 bases from V and 0 bases from J, the junction contained 10 bases not matched to a gene. This CDR3 region has 16 residues. Germline V gives CDR1 GTSNPN, CDR2 SVGIG (reference sequence). In DNA form, the CDR3 reads TGTGCCTGGAGGGATTTTAGCGGGACCTACTCCTACGAGCAGTACTTC. Protein: CAWRDFSGTYSYEQYF.

V and J are TRBV9 and TRBJ2-1, with 8 nucleotides matching TRBD2. Germline V lookup: CDR1 SGDLS, CDR2 YYNGEE. CDR3 length equals 16 residues. Unmatched junction bases numbered 10, after V lost 4 bases and J lost 4 bases. The CDR3 reads CASSKRPLADYNEQFF. CDR3 nucleotides: TGTGCCAGCAGCAAACGGCCACTAGCGGATTACAATGAGCAGTTCTTC. Full variable domain (remainder filled in from reference TRBV9 and TRBJ2-1): DSGVTQTPKHLITATGQRVTLRCSPRSGDLSVYWYQQSLDQGLQFLIQYYNGEERAKGNILERFSAQQFPDLHSELNLSSLELGDSALYFCASSKRPLADYNEQFFGPGTRLTVL.

J is TRBJ2-7 and V is TRBV5-6, with D unresolved. With 0 bases removed from V and 3 bases from J, the gap between germline ends came to 4 bases. Germline CDR1 and CDR2: SGHDT and YYEEEE. The CDR3 loop spans 12 amino acids. CDR3 coding DNA: TGTGCCAGCAGCTTGGAGGGCTACGAGCAGTACTTC. The encoded protein is CASSLEGYEQYF.

The chain links TRBV27 to TRBJ2-7; 9 bases align to TRBD2. CDR3 length: 15 amino acids. V shed 2 bases and J 5 bases; nucleotides not matched to a gene: 7. Germline values: CDR1 MNHEY, CDR2 SMNVEV (reference sequence). The CDR3, as DNA: TGTGCCAGCAGTTTACGACGGAGCGGGAGGAACGAGCAGTACTTC. This sequence encodes CASSLRRSGRNEQYF.

The chain is built from TRBV29-1 and TRBJ1-4; weak D call: TRBD1 (5 bases). Germline V gene sequence: CDR1 SQVTM, CDR2 ANQGSEA. V lost 4 bases, J lost 7 bases, and 16 bases lay in between. This CDR3 has 14 residues. CDR3 loop: CSVVTRGWVEKLFF. CDR3 in DNA: TGCAGCGTTGTAACAAGGGGATGGGTTGAAAAACTGTTTTTT.

This chain joins TRBV25-1 and TRBJ2-2; possible D gene TRBD1, 6 bases. The CDR3 has 15 amino acids. Trimming removed 6 bases from V and 3 bases from J, with 14 bases in between. Germline CDR1 reads MGHDK; CDR2 reads SYGVNS. The CDR3 loop reads CASRLDGQYTGELFF. DNA of the CDR3: TGTGCCAGCAGACTAGACGGACAGTACACCGGGGAGCTGTTTTTT.